This TCR beta chain is from a study of cytomegalovirus exposure and HLA in healthy donors. Study-level information: When fewer than 500 donors were genotyped, just over 80% of them were found to fall in the Caucasian-associated ancestry cluster.

Regarding this clone: No antigen is known for it.

Overall study findings and caveats: A later examination showed that TCR association rates differed by HLA locus, with DRB1 most and HLA-C fewest.

Germline CDR1 is MNHEY and CDR2 is SVGAGI. The junction had 8 bases not matched to a gene; V was cut back by 4 bases and J by 11 bases. This CDR3 has 13 amino acids. Use of 60 Vbeta and 13 Jbeta primers characterized the PCR. Sequenced by immunoSEQ multiplex PCR; TCRdb stores in-frame clones only, minus some. The data show over 150,000 clones, with about 75% seen just once and approximately 3% held by the top ten. The rearrangement joins TRBV6-5 to TRBJ1-1, with 9 bases matching TRBD1. The source material was PBMCs. This sequence was found in a woman between 45 and 60 years old in good health and CMV-seropositive. Here the CDR3 DNA reads TGTGCCAGCAGTTGGGGACAGGGTGTCTCGGCTTTCTTT. Its protein is CASSWGQGVSAFF.